The 10 T cell receptor beta chains in this list originate from one sample, sequenced in a study of cytomegalovirus exposure and HLA in healthy donors. The PCR contained 60 Vbeta and 13 Jbeta primers. This table comes from immunoSEQ multiplex PCR, and its TCRdb copy is limited to in-frame clones, with some not included. The sample yields roughly 170,000 clones, approximately 75% seen once. Sequencing was carried out using PBMCs. These receptors all stem from a girl between 10 and 17 years old in good health and CMV-seronegative.

The chain joins TRBV10-2 to TRBJ1-3; D is ambiguous. CDR1 is WSHSY and CDR2 is SAAADI in the germline V gene. Between the trimmed V and J ends, which lost 6 bases and 2 bases, there was a span of 11 bases. CDR3 size: 14 residues. The CDR3 loop reads CASRKQRPGNTIYF. CDR3 nucleotides: TGCGCCAGCAGGAAACAGAGACCTGGAAACACCATATATTTT.

The sample holds a few counts of this clone. The DNA is omitted, as the CDR3 cannot be located on it reliably, and the CDR3 follows TCRdb's listing. The rearrangement uses TRBV21-1 and TRBJ1-5. TRBV21-1 represents a pseudogene. Termini included, the CDR3 measures 16 amino acids. CDR3 region: CASSPCWGDGNQPQHF.

Here the CDR3 DNA reads TGTGCCACCAGCGCCGGGACAGGGGATTACGAGCAGTACTTC. This translates into CATSAGTGDYEQYF. The chain employs TRBV15 and TRBJ2-7; the match to TRBD1 covers 10 bases. The CDR3 totals 14 residues. The germline V gene encodes CDR1 LNHNV and CDR2 YYDKDF (reference sequence). Trimming cost V 5 bases and J 4 bases; bases outside gene matches: 5.

The rearrangement uses TRBV6-1 and TRBJ1-6; TRBD1 matches 8 bases. The J segment lost 3 bases and the V segment lost 3 bases, leaving 4 bases of the junction unmatched. Germline-derived CDR1 and CDR2 are MNHNS and SASEGT. The CDR3 extends over 16 amino acids. The CDR3 DNA reads as TGTGCCAGCAGTGATAGGGACAGGTACTATAATTCACCCCTCCACTTT. Translated: CASSDRDRYYNSPLHF.

The genes are TRBV15 and TRBJ2-5, with 8 bases identical to TRBD1. There are 14 residues in the CDR3. Germline CDR1 is LNHNV and CDR2 is YYDKDF (reference sequence). The ends lost 5 bases at V and 3 bases at J; junction bases unmatched: 5. The CDR3 sequence: CATSGLDREETQYF. The DNA of the CDR3 is TGTGCCACCAGCGGATTGGACAGGGAAGAGACCCAGTACTTC.

The V gene is TRBV10-2, the J gene TRBJ1-4, with D tentatively TRBD1 (5 bases). With 3 bases removed from V and 7 bases from J, the gap between germline ends came to 12 bases. The CDR3 is 14 residues long. Germline assignment: CDR1 WSHSY and CDR2 SAAADI. CDR3 residues: CASSDREDVEKLFF. As DNA, the CDR3 is TGCGCCAGCAGTGACAGGGAGGATGTTGAAAAACTGTTTTTT.

This clone has a handful of counts. The gene calls are TRBV4-1 and TRBJ2-2; no reliable D call. Trimming took 4 bases from V and 3 from J, leaving 15 bases between them. The CDR3 consists of 16 residues. CDR1 and CDR2 (germline): MGHRA, YSYEKL. In DNA, the CDR3 is TGCGCCAGCAGCCCCTTATCGGCTAGAGACACCGGGGAGCTGTTTTTT. Protein sequence: CASSPLSARDTGELFF.

The chain uses TRBV27 and TRBJ2-1; 8 bases line up with TRBD1. The junction had 2 bases not matched to a gene; V was cut back by 5 bases and J by 5 bases. The CDR3 runs 13 residues. Germline V gene lookup returns CDR1 MNHEY and CDR2 SMNVEV (reference sequence). The CDR3 DNA reads TGTGCCAGCAGTCTGACAGGGGACAATGAGCAGTTCTTC. Translated, it gives CASSLTGDNEQFF.

V and J are TRBV7-9 and TRBJ2-1; D call uncertain. Germline CDR1 reads SEHNR; CDR2 reads FQNEAQ (reference sequence). The CDR3 extends over 12 amino acids. Between the trimmed V and J ends, which lost 3 bases and 7 bases, there was a span of 7 bases. This CDR3 reads CASSFGVNEQFF. CDR3 coding DNA: TGTGCCAGCAGCTTTGGAGTAAATGAGCAGTTCTTC.

This clone has only a few counts. The chain uses TRBV7-8 and TRBJ2-3; TRBD2 is a possible D gene (5 bases). Trimming took 4 bases from V and 6 from J, leaving 17 bases between them. CDR3 length: 15 residues. Germline V gene lookup returns CDR1 SGHVS and CDR2 FQNEAQ. CDR3 sequence: CASSSSRARSDTQYF. For the CDR3, the DNA is TGTGCCAGCAGCTCCTCGAGGGCTCGCTCCGATACGCAGTATTTT.